The sample holds a few counts of the clone carrying this T cell receptor beta chain. Its antigen is still unknown. This record belongs to a study of T cell repertoires in cytomegalovirus infection. Whole-study context: Public TCR beta signatures marked donors with CMV infection and the matching HLA.

This CDR3 is built from 15 residues. Trimming cost V 5 bases and J 5 bases; bases outside gene matches: 9. The V gene's germline CDR1 is SGHVS and CDR2 FNYEAQ. Study results and limitations: Cumulated frequencies of public TCR beta families served to identify carriers of CMV plus the relevant HLA. Dominating the ex vivo response were TCR beta clonotypes that were CMV-specific and HLA-C-restricted.

TCRdb redid the calling of the reads with MiXCR, one entry per CDR3 protein. The profile shows 250,000 or so distinct CDR3 sequences, roughly 9% of them singletons. This receptor was obtained from a human donor in good health (CMV status not recorded). Some clones in this sample may be carry-over from other donors' samples. Sequencing was carried out using PBMCs. The chain is built from TRBV7-6 and TRBJ2-5; 9 nucleotides align to TRBD1. CDR3: CASSPWTGEDETQYF. DNA for the CDR3: TGTGCCAGCAGCCCTTGGACAGGGGAAGACGAGACCCAGTACTTC.